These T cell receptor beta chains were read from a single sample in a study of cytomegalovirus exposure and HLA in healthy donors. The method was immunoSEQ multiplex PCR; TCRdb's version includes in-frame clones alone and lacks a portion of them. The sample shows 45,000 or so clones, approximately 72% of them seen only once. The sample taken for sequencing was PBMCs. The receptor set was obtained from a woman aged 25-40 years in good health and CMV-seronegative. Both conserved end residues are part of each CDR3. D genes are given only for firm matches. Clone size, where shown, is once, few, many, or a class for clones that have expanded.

CAWSVTGLGSNQPQHF | TGTGCCTGGAGTGTGACGGGGTTGGGGAGCAATCAGCCCCAGCATTTT | TRBJ1-5 | NA | NA | TRBV30
CASSYTSGSTDTQYF | TGTGCCAGCAGTTATACTAGCGGAAGCACAGATACGCAGTATTTT | TRBJ2-3 | TRBD2 | once | TRBV6-5
CASSPSLGGGSEAFF | TGTGCCAGCAGCCCGAGTCTGGGTGGCGGCTCTGAAGCTTTCTTT | TRBJ1-1 | NA | few | TRBV7-9
CASSQDSGLMNTEAFF | TGCGCCAGCAGCCAAGATTCAGGCCTAATGAACACTGAAGCTTTCTTT | TRBJ1-1 | NA | NA | TRBV4-1
CASSDRSNEKLFF | TGTGCCAGCAGTGATCGGAGTAATGAAAAACTGTTTTTT | TRBJ1-4 | NA | NA | TRBV25-1
CASRQGRSSYNEQFF | TGTGCCAGCAGGCAGGGAAGAAGTTCCTACAATGAGCAGTTCTTC | TRBJ2-1 | NA | NA | TRBV6-6
CASSLSTGEQYF | TGTGCCAGCAGTCTCTCCACGGGCGAGCAGTACTTC | TRBJ2-7 | NA | NA | TRBV27
CASSPPGQGANEQFF | TGTGCCAGCAGCCCCCCGGGACAGGGGGCAAATGAGCAGTTCTTC | TRBJ2-1 | TRBD1 | few | TRBV7-7
CASSATGELFF | TGCGCCAGCAGCGCGACCGGGGAGCTGTTTTTT | TRBJ2-2 | NA | NA | TRBV5-1
CASSFNRDTEAFF | TGCGCCAGCAGCTTTAACCGGGACACTGAAGCTTTCTTT | TRBJ1-1 | NA | NA | TRBV5-1
CASRIGRASWSEQYF | TGTGCCAGCCGAATCGGTCGCGCCTCCTGGTCCGAGCAGTACTTC | TRBJ2-7 | NA | NA | TRBV6-5
CSVEGGGDRETQYF | TGCAGCGTTGAGGGGGGAGGGGACCGGGAGACCCAGTACTTC | TRBJ2-5 | TRBD2 | NA | TRBV29-1
CASSLFPGPNMNTEAFF | TGTGCCAGCAGCTTATTTCCAGGGCCAAACATGAACACTGAAGCTTTCTTT | TRBJ1-1 | NA | NA | TRBV11-2
CASSVGGPGGEKLFF | TGTGCCAGCAGCGTAGGTGGTCCAGGTGGGGAAAAACTGTTTTTT | TRBJ1-4 | NA | NA | TRBV9
CAWSGLYEQYF | TGTGCCTGGAGTGGGCTCTACGAGCAGTACTTC | TRBJ2-7 | NA | NA | TRBV30
CASSLASVSYEQYF | TGCGCCAGCAGCTTGGCCTCTGTTTCCTACGAGCAGTACTTC | TRBJ2-7 | NA | NA | TRBV5-1
CSVGPSSVAGRAFF | TGCAGCGTTGGCCCCTCTTCCGTGGCAGGGCGAGCTTTCTTT | TRBJ1-1 | NA | NA | TRBV29-1
CASSQEQGYSYEQYF | TGTGCCAGCAGCCAAGAACAGGGGTACTCCTACGAGCAGTACTTC | TRBJ2-7 | TRBD1 | NA | TRBV14
CSARFGSYF | TGCAGTGCTAGGTTCGGTTCGTACTTC | TRBJ2-7 | NA | NA | TRBV20-1
CASSLTSYGYTF | TGTGCCAGCAGCCTAACAAGCTATGGCTACACCTTC | TRBJ1-2 | NA | NA | TRBV14
CAWMRGAHGEQYF | TGTGCCTGGATGCGGGGGGCCCATGGCGAGCAGTACTTC | TRBJ2-7 | TRBD2 | NA | TRBV30
CAWRERLAVTSSYEQYF | TGTGCCTGGAGGGAAAGACTAGCGGTGACGAGCTCCTACGAGCAGTACTTC | TRBJ2-7 | TRBD2 | NA | TRBV30
CASSPSRWTARSYGYTF | TGTGCCAGCAGCCCAAGCCGTTGGACAGCCCGGAGCTATGGCTACACCTTC | TRBJ1-2 | NA | NA | TRBV7-8
CASRFLCGTMSYEQYF | TGTGCAAGTCGCTTTCTTTGCGGGACTATGTCCTACGAGCAGTACTTC | TRBJ2-7 | NA | NA | TRBV12-2
CASSAGLAASYEQYF | TGTGCCAGCAGCGCGGGACTAGCGGCCTCCTACGAGCAGTACTTC | TRBJ2-7 | TRBD2 | NA | TRBV9
CASSDSPDSYNEQFF | TGTGCCAGCAGTGACTCCCCGGACAGTTACAATGAGCAGTTCTTC | TRBJ2-1 | NA | NA | TRBV6-4
CASSLDGGAQETQYF | TGTGCCAGCAGCTTAGATGGGGGGGCCCAAGAGACCCAGTACTTC | TRBJ2-5 | NA | NA | TRBV7-2